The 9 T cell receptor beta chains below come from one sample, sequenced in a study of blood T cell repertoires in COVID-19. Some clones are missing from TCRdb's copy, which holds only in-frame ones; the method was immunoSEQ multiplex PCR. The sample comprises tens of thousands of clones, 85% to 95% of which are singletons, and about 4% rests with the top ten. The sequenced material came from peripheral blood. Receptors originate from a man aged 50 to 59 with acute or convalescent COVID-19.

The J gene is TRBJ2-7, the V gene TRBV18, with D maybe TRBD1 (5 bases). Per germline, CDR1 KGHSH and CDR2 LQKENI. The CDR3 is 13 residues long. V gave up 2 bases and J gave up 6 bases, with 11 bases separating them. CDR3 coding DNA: TGTGCCAGCTCACCAACCACAGGATTCGAGCAGTACTTC. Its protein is CASSPTTGFEQYF.

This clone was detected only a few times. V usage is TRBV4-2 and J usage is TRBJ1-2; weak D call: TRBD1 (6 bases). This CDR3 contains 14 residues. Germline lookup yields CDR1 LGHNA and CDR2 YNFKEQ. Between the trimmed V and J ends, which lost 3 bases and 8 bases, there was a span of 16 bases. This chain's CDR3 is CASSQVGTTRGYTF. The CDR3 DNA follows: TGTGCCAGCAGCCAGGTTGGGACAACGAGAGGCTACACCTTC.

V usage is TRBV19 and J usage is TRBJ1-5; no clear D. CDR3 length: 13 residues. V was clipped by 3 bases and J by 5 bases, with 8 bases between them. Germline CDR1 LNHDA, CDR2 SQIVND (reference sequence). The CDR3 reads CASSITGDQPQHF. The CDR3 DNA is TGTGCCAGTAGTATTACTGGAGATCAGCCCCAGCATTTT.

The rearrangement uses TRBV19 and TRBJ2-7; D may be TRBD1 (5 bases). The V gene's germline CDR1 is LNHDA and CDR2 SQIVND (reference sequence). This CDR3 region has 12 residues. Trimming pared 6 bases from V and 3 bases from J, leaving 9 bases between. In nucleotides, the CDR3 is TGTGCCAGTAGCACAGGAGTCTACGAGCAGTACTTC. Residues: CASSTGVYEQYF.

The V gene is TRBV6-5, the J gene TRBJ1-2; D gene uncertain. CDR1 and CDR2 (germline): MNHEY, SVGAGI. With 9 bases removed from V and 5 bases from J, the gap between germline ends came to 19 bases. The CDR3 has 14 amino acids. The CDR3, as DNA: TGTGCCAGTACCCTGGGTTCAGGCCATTATGGCTACACCTTC. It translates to CASTLGSGHYGYTF.

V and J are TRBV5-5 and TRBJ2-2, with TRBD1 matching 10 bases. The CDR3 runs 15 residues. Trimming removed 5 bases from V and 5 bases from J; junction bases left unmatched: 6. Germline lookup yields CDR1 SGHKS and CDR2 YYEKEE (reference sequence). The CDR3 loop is CASRKTGGRTGELFF. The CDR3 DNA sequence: TGTGCCAGCAGAAAGACAGGGGGCAGAACCGGGGAGCTGTTTTTT.

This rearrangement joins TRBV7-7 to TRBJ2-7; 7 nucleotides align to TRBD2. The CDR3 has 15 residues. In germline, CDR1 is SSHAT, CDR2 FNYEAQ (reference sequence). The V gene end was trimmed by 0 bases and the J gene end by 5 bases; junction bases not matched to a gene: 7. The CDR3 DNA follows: TGTGCCAGCAGCTTAGCTCCATCGGGGGGACACGAGCAGTACTTC. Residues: CASSLAPSGGHEQYF.

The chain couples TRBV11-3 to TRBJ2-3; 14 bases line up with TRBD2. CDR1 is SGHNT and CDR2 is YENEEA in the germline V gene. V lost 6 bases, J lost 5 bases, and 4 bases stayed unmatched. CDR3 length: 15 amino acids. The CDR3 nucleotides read TGTGCCAGCAGTTCCGGACTAGCGGGAGGAGATACGCAGTATTTT. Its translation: CASSSGLAGGDTQYF.

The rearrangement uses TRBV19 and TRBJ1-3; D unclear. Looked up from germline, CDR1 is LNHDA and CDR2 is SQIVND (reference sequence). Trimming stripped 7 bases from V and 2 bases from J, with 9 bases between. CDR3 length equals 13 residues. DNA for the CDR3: TGTGCCAGTACGCCGGTGGCTGGAAACACCATATATTTT. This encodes CASTPVAGNTIYF.